The 24 T cell receptor beta chains presented below share a single source sample, sequenced in a study of neoadjuvant anti-PD-1 for oral cavity cancer. Time point reported: after neoadjuvant nivolumab, at surgical resection. Assay: immunoSEQ multiplex PCR; the TCRdb copy retains only in-frame clones and omits some. Of thousands of clones listed, around 51% are singletons. This sample comprised tumor tissue, obtained after nivolumab (anti-PD-1) treatment. These receptors were obtained from a person aged 35-79 years with oral cavity squamous cell carcinoma.

In its sample, this clone was seen a few times. The chain employs TRBV18 and TRBJ2-2; D is undetermined. The germline CDR1 and CDR2 sequences are KGHSH and LQKENI. This CDR3 spans 15 amino acids. Trimming took 4 bases from V and 2 from J, leaving 11 bases between them. DNA for the CDR3: TGTGCCAGCTCACTGCATGCGAGAAACACCGGGGAGCTGTTTTTT. This sequence encodes CASSLHARNTGELFF.

This clone was observed a handful of times. The chain carries TRBV2 and TRBJ2-7; D ambiguous. The germline V gene has CDR1 SNHLY and CDR2 FYNNEI. Trimming cost V 7 bases and J 3 bases, with 10 bases left between them. The CDR3 covers 12 residues. The CDR3 DNA reads TGTGCCAGCATTGTACAGCACTACGAGCAGTACTTC. It yields the protein CASIVQHYEQYF.

The chain joins TRBV7-2 to TRBJ2-7; TRBD2 matches 10 bases. CDR1 is SGHTA and CDR2 is FQGNSA in the germline V gene. The ends lost 5 bases at V and 6 bases at J; junction bases unmatched: 10. The CDR3 consists of 15 residues. The CDR3 nucleotides are TGTGCCAGCAGCCCCCAAACTAGCGGGGTCGGCGAGCAGTACTTC. It is translated as CASSPQTSGVGEQYF. Together with reference TRBV7-2 and TRBJ2-7, the CDR3 gives the full variable domain: GAGVSQSPSNKVTEKGKDVELRCDPISGHTALYWYRQSLGQGLEFLIYFQGNSAPDKSGLPSDRFSAERTGGSVSTLTIQRTQQEDSAVYLCASSPQTSGVGEQYFGPGTRLTVT.

For the CDR3, the DNA is TGTGCCAGCAGCCCAGACAGGGCCGGTCAGCCCCAGCATTTT. Translated, it gives CASSPDRAGQPQHF. The chain is built from TRBV11-2 and TRBJ1-5; 7 nucleotides match TRBD1. V shed 5 bases, J shed 6 bases, and the junction held 7 bases outside the gene matches. The CDR3 extends over 14 amino acids. Germline V lookup: CDR1 SGHAT, CDR2 FQNNGV.

The chain employs TRBV19 and TRBJ1-6; D perhaps matches TRBD1 (6 bases). From germline, CDR1 is LNHDA and CDR2 SQIVND (reference sequence). With 4 bases removed from V and 9 bases from J, the gap between germline ends came to 22 bases. The CDR3 is made up of 17 amino acids. CDR3 coding DNA: TGTGCCAGTAGTACGGGGGGCGTCCTCCGCCGTGGTTCACCCCTCCACTTT. It specifies CASSTGGVLRRGSPLHF.

The chain is built from TRBV28 and TRBJ2-4, with 8 positions matching TRBD2. Germline loops: CDR1 MDHEN, CDR2 SYDVKM. The CDR3 has 14 amino acids. The V gene end was trimmed by 10 bases and the J gene end by 1 base; junction bases not matched to a gene: 6. CDR3 sequence (DNA): TGTGCCACCGCTGGCGGGGGGGCCAAAAACATTCAGTACTTC. It is translated as CATAGGGAKNIQYF.

The chain employs TRBV27 and TRBJ2-7; 9 bases are shared with TRBD1. Unmatched junction bases numbered 12, after V lost 6 bases and J lost 6 bases. CDR1 and CDR2 (germline): MNHEY, SMNVEV (reference sequence). CDR3 length: 15 residues. This CDR3 reads CASRRDRGKSPEQYF. CDR3 DNA: TGTGCCAGCAGAAGAGACAGGGGGAAATCTCCCGAGCAGTACTTC.

The CDR3 sequence is CASRWTGVAEAFF. The CDR3 coding sequence is TGTGCCAGTAGATGGACAGGGGTCGCTGAAGCTTTCTTT. The gene calls are TRBV19 and TRBJ1-1, with 9 bases aligning to TRBD1. CDR1 and CDR2 (germline): LNHDA, SQIVND (reference sequence). There are 13 residues in the CDR3. V lost 6 bases and J lost 6; bases outside the gene matches: 5.

The chain recombines TRBV6-5 with TRBJ1-4; TRBD1 matches 7 bases. The CDR3 sequence is 14 residues long. V was clipped by 6 bases and J by 7 bases; unmatched bases: 8. CDR1 and CDR2 (germline): MNHEY, SVGAGI. The CDR3 DNA reads TGTGCCAGCAGGCAAACAGGGGCGGGTGAAAAACTGTTTTTT. This codes for CASRQTGAGEKLFF.

This clone was counted between two and nine times. The V and J genes are TRBV2 and TRBJ2-7; maybe TRBD1 (6 bases). Germline V gene lookup returns CDR1 SNHLY and CDR2 FYNNEI. V was shortened by 8 bases and J by 3 bases, with 14 bases between the two germline ends. CDR3 length equals 13 residues. As DNA, the CDR3 is TGTGCCAGCGGGGGCACCGAGGTCTACGAGCAGTACTTC. Its translation is CASGGTEVYEQYF.

This clone was observed a handful of times. For the CDR3, the DNA is TGTGCCAGCAGCTTAGCCGCCAGCCTAGATACGCAGTATTTT. Protein product: CASSLAASLDTQYF. V is TRBV11-1 and J is TRBJ2-3; D ambiguous. Trimming pared 0 bases from V and 5 bases from J, leaving 9 bases between. The CDR3 is 14 residues long. Germline V gives CDR1 SGHAT, CDR2 FQDESV (reference sequence). The full variable domain, its missing parts supplied by reference TRBV11-1 and TRBJ2-3, is EAEVAQSPRYKITEKSQAVAFWCDPISGHATLYWYRQILGQGPELLVQFQDESVVDDSQLPKDRFSAERLKGVDSTLKIQPAELGDSAMYLCASSLAASLDTQYFGPGTRLTVL.

This clone is deemed medium-sized. The chain couples TRBV7-9 to TRBJ2-5; D is possibly TRBD2 (5 bases). V was trimmed by 5 bases and J by 7 bases, leaving 20 bases between them. The CDR3 sequence is 15 residues long. Germline V lookup: CDR1 SEHNR, CDR2 FQNEAQ (reference sequence). This CDR3 reads CASSPLTISRGTQYF. The CDR3, as DNA: TGTGCCAGCAGCCCCCTTACTATCTCTCGGGGGACCCAGTACTTC.

V and J are TRBV14 and TRBJ1-6; D gene ambiguous. Germline values: CDR1 SGHDN, CDR2 FVKESK. V was trimmed by 5 bases and J by 9 bases, leaving 11 bases between them. The CDR3 runs to 13 residues. CDR3 coding DNA: TGTGCCAGCAGCGAAGCTCCGCGTTCACCCCTCCACTTT. This codes for CASSEAPRSPLHF. Based on the CDR3 plus reference TRBV14 and TRBJ1-6, the full variable domain is EAGVTQFPSHSVIEKGQTVTLRCDPISGHDNLYWYRRVMGKEIKFLLHFVKESKQDESGMPNNRFLAERTGGTYSTLKVQPAELEDSGVYFCASSEAPRSPLHFGNGTRLTVT.

The J gene is TRBJ2-3, the V gene TRBV6-1; 8 bases fit TRBD1. The germline V gene encodes CDR1 MNHNS and CDR2 SASEGT. CDR3 length: 15 amino acids. Losses at the gene ends were 1 base for V and 5 bases for J; bases not matched to a gene: 5. The DNA for the CDR3 is TGTGCCAGCAGTGAAGAAGGACAGGGTGTAGATACGCAGTATTTT. This encodes CASSEEGQGVDTQYF.

The CDR3 bases are TGTGCCAGCTCACCGGGCGGGGAGCTGTTTTTT. Protein product: CASSPGGELFF. This chain connects TRBV18 to TRBJ2-2; D is uncertain. The CDR3 runs 11 residues. Germline CDR1 KGHSH, CDR2 LQKENI. The V and J ends lost 3 bases and 7 bases respectively, with 3 bases between them.

The chain employs TRBV6-5 and TRBJ2-3, with 7 bases matching TRBD1. The CDR3 spans 14 residues. Germline V CDR1 and CDR2: MNHEY, SVGAGI. After removal of 6 bases from V and 0 bases from J, the junction contained 3 bases not matched to a gene. The CDR3 bases are TGTGCCAGCAGCTGGGACAGAAGCACAGATACGCAGTATTTT. This codes for CASSWDRSTDTQYF.

The gene calls are TRBV6-5 and TRBJ2-7; D is unclear. Per the germline V gene, CDR1 is MNHEY and CDR2 is SVGAGI. CDR3 length: 14 residues. V was pared by 7 bases and J by 2 bases, with 15 bases between. The CDR3 DNA sequence: TGTGCCAGCACCTACAGTCGGAAGCCCTACGAGCAGTACTTC. Amino acid sequence: CASTYSRKPYEQYF.

The chain employs TRBV6-6 and TRBJ1-2; a possible D gene is TRBD1 (5 bases). The CDR3 covers 16 residues. CDR1 is MNHNY, CDR2 SVGAGI, per germline (reference sequence). Trimming shortened V by 5 bases and J by 4 bases, and 20 bases separated the two germline ends. In nucleotides, the CDR3 is TGTGCCAGCAGTAAACAGTGGGCCAGGGCGGGCTATGGCTACACCTTC. Protein: CASSKQWARAGYGYTF.

The CDR3 bases are TGTGCCAGCAGCTCACTACGGGGGAGCTCCTATAATTCACCCCTCCACTTT. It codes for CASSSLRGSSYNSPLHF. The J gene is TRBJ1-6, the V gene TRBV2; D possibly corresponds to TRBD1 (5 bases). Per the germline V gene, CDR1 is SNHLY and CDR2 is FYNNEI. The length of the CDR3 is 17 residues. Trimming left V 6 bases short and J 0 bases short, with 15 bases between.

The gene calls are TRBV4-1 and TRBJ2-1, with D maybe TRBD2 (6 bases). Germline V CDR1 and CDR2: MGHRA, YSYEKL. The CDR3 loop spans 19 amino acids. The V end was cut by 1 base, the J end by 0 bases, with 19 bases between. The CDR3 is CASSQANMGLDLSYNEQFF. The CDR3 region has the DNA TGCGCCAGCAGCCAAGCTAATATGGGACTTGACCTCTCCTACAATGAGCAGTTCTTC.

V gene TRBV2 combines with J gene TRBJ2-3; D is perhaps TRBD1 (5 bases). Germline V gene data show CDR1 as SNHLY and CDR2 as FYNNEI. The V end lost 8 bases, the J end lost 1 base, and 13 bases lay between the germline ends. CDR3 length: 14 residues. This CDR3 reads CASYAQGGTDTQYF. The DNA of the CDR3 is TGTGCCAGCTACGCGCAGGGCGGCACAGATACGCAGTATTTT.

The chain is built from TRBV5-6 and TRBJ2-1; 7 bases align to TRBD1. From germline, CDR1 is SGHDT and CDR2 YYEEEE. Germline trimming cut 3 bases from V and 6 bases from J; bases unmatched to any gene: 12. There are 16 residues in the CDR3. The chain's CDR3 is CASSSRDRGYFNEQFF. In DNA form, the CDR3 reads TGTGCCAGCAGCTCCAGGGACAGAGGATACTTCAATGAGCAGTTCTTC.

The chain joins TRBV5-4 to TRBJ1-1, with 7 bases identical to TRBD1. V gave up 3 bases and J gave up 6 bases; unmatched junction bases: 11. The germline gives CDR1 SGHNT, CDR2 YYREEE (reference sequence). The CDR3 is made up of 15 amino acids. The CDR3 region has the DNA TGTGCCAGCAGCTCGACAGGGAGTAGGGCCGCTGAAGCTTTCTTT. Amino acid sequence: CASSSTGSRAAEAFF.

This clone showed up just a few times. The rearrangement joins TRBV30 to TRBJ2-5, with D perhaps matching TRBD1 (6 bases). The CDR3 sequence is 14 residues long. The V end was cut by 5 bases, the J end by 5 bases, with 18 bases between. Germline CDR1 and CDR2: GTSNPN and SVGIG (reference sequence). DNA of the CDR3: TGTGCCTGGGCCTGGGGGCCAAGTAGGGAGACCCAGTACTTC. Translation: CAWAWGPSRETQYF.